Shown below are 20 T cell receptor beta chains from a single sample sequenced in a study of PD-1 blockade in classical Hodgkin lymphoma. With no exception, relapse followed autologous stem cell transplantation in all patients, and brentuximab vedotin exposure varied. The table came from immunoSEQ multiplex PCR; TCRdb's copy has only in-frame clones and leaves some out. The sample has 46,000 or so clones, about 73% seen once. The sample consisted of peripheral blood mononuclear cells (PBMCs), taken at baseline. The receptor set was obtained from a human donor with classical Hodgkin lymphoma.

This chain links TRBV7-6 with TRBJ1-3, with 7 bases matching TRBD1. The CDR3 has 17 residues. The germline CDR1 and CDR2 sequences are SGHVS and FNYEAQ. V shed 5 bases and J 0 bases; nucleotides not matched to a gene: 10. In nucleotides, the CDR3 is TGTGCCAGCAGCCCGAGGGACAGACCGAGCTCTGGAAACACCATATATTTT. It yields the protein CASSPRDRPSSGNTIYF.

The CDR3 here is CASSVAAYLAGDVYNEQFF. In DNA form, the CDR3 reads TGTGCCAGCAGCGTAGCGGCCTACCTAGCGGGAGATGTCTACAATGAGCAGTTCTTC. This chain connects TRBV9 to TRBJ2-1, with 10 bases matching TRBD2. Germline V gene data show CDR1 as SGDLS and CDR2 as YYNGEE. Trimming removed 0 bases from V and 3 bases from J; junction bases left unmatched: 12. The CDR3 has 19 residues.

This clone was picked up a small number of times. The CDR3 protein is CASSYSQGATSPLHF. The CDR3 DNA follows: TGTGCCAGCAGTTACTCACAGGGGGCAACTTCACCCCTCCACTTT. V is TRBV6-5 and J is TRBJ1-6, with TRBD1 matching 9 bases. The germline V gene has CDR1 MNHEY and CDR2 SVGAGI. This CDR3 spans 15 amino acids. V gave up 0 bases and J gave up 9 bases; unmatched junction bases: 3.

The rearrangement joins TRBV9 to TRBJ2-3; D not certain. Germline CDR1 reads SGDLS; CDR2 reads YYNGEE. V was trimmed by 4 bases and J by 6 bases, leaving 15 bases between them. This CDR3 comprises 14 residues. CDR3 sequence reads: CASSPPGWSDTQYF. CDR3 DNA: TGTGCCAGCAGCCCCCCCGGATGGTCGGATACGCAGTATTTT.

The rearrangement joins TRBV9 to TRBJ2-7; D is ambiguous. V shed 0 bases and J shed 1 base, with 11 bases lying between them. CDR3 length equals 15 residues. Germline CDR1 is SGDLS and CDR2 is YYNGEE. CDR3: CASSVGVGGSYEQYF. The CDR3 DNA sequence: TGTGCCAGCAGCGTAGGAGTTGGCGGTTCCTACGAGCAGTACTTC.

The chain uses TRBV7-9 and TRBJ2-7, with no clear D. The germline V gene encodes CDR1 SEHNR and CDR2 FQNEAQ (reference sequence). Trimming removed 3 bases from V and 2 bases from J, with 14 bases in between. This CDR3 region has 15 residues. The CDR3: CASSLISVSPYEQYF. For the CDR3, the DNA is TGTGCCAGCAGCTTGATTTCCGTAAGCCCCTACGAGCAGTACTTC.

The chain joins TRBV11-2 to TRBJ2-1; D is undetermined. The CDR3 length is 11 residues. Trimming shortened V by 0 bases and J by 12 bases, and 6 bases separated the two germline ends. Germline V gives CDR1 SGHAT, CDR2 FQNNGV. CDR3 nucleotides: TGTGCCAGCAGCTTAGAGGGCCGGCAGTTCTTC. Its protein is CASSLEGRQFF.

The V gene is TRBV19, the J gene TRBJ2-7; 10 bases are shared with TRBD2. CDR3 size: 14 residues. Germline V CDR1 and CDR2: LNHDA, SQIVND (reference sequence). The V segment lost 4 bases and the J segment 6 bases; nucleotides outside the gene matches: 6. The CDR3 is CASSTNGLAVEQYF. CDR3 coding DNA: TGTGCCAGTAGTACTAACGGACTAGCGGTCGAGCAGTACTTC. Full variable domain (rest looked up from reference TRBV19 and TRBJ2-7): DGGITQSPKYLFRKEGQNVTLSCEQNLNHDAMYWYRQDPGQGLRLIYYSQIVNDFQKGDIAEGYSVSREKKESFPLTVTSAQKNPTAFYLCASSTNGLAVEQYFGPGTRLTVT.

There are a few counts of this clone. The rearrangement links TRBV5-1 to TRBJ1-1; TRBD1 is a possible D gene (5 bases). With 0 bases removed from V and 1 base from J, the gap between germline ends came to 7 bases. The CDR3 consists of 14 residues. Germline loops: CDR1 SGHRS, CDR2 YFSETQ. CDR3 protein: CASSLGQPNTEAFF. In DNA form, the CDR3 reads TGCGCCAGCAGCTTGGGACAGCCGAACACTGAAGCTTTCTTT.

A few counts support this clone. The V and J genes are TRBV19 and TRBJ1-1; D may be TRBD1 (6 bases). Germline V gene sequence: CDR1 LNHDA, CDR2 SQIVND (reference sequence). The CDR3 totals 14 residues. V was clipped by 9 bases and J by 6 bases, with 20 bases between them. As DNA, the CDR3 is TGTGCCAGCTCGGCGGGGGCGGGTATCTCTGAAGCTTTCTTT. It encodes CASSAGAGISEAFF.

This clone turned up a few times. The chain is built from TRBV19 and TRBJ2-2; 14 nucleotides agree with TRBD2. V trimming: 7 bases; J trimming: 5 bases; junction bases outside the gene matches: 9. Germline CDR1 is LNHDA and CDR2 is SQIVND (reference sequence). The CDR3 runs 17 residues. This chain's CDR3 is CASTPSGLAGGTGELFF. The CDR3 nucleotides read TGTGCCAGTACCCCCAGCGGACTAGCGGGAGGTACCGGGGAGCTGTTTTTT.

This clone has just a few counts. This chain links TRBV9 with TRBJ1-1; 8 bases map to TRBD1. The V and J ends lost 4 bases and 1 base, in that order; junction bases with no gene match: 9. Germline CDR1 is SGDLS and CDR2 is YYNGEE. The CDR3 contains 16 residues. Here the CDR3 DNA reads TGTGCCAGCAGCCCTAGGGGTGGGACAGGGAACACTGAAGCTTTCTTT. Residues: CASSPRGGTGNTEAFF.

This clone showed up just once. The J gene is TRBJ2-2, the V gene TRBV11-3; TRBD2 might be the D (5 bases). V was shortened by 0 bases and J by 0 bases, with 8 bases between the two germline ends. Germline lookup yields CDR1 SGHNT and CDR2 YENEEA. The CDR3 extends over 16 amino acids. The CDR3 protein is CASSLDRGPNTGELFF. The CDR3 nucleotides read TGTGCCAGCAGCTTAGATCGGGGTCCGAACACCGGGGAGCTGTTTTTT.

The V and J genes are TRBV19 and TRBJ1-1, with 10 bases aligning to TRBD1. The CDR3 loop spans 13 amino acids. Germline CDR1 LNHDA, CDR2 SQIVND (reference sequence). V lost 4 bases and J lost 4; bases outside the gene matches: 0. This CDR3 is CASSRTGGTEAFF. The DNA for the CDR3 is TGTGCCAGTAGTAGGACAGGGGGCACTGAAGCTTTCTTT. The variable domain in full, completed from reference TRBV19 and TRBJ1-1, reads DGGITQSPKYLFRKEGQNVTLSCEQNLNHDAMYWYRQDPGQGLRLIYYSQIVNDFQKGDIAEGYSVSREKKESFPLTVTSAQKNPTAFYLCASSRTGGTEAFFGQGTRLTVV.

The gene calls are TRBV27 and TRBJ1-2, with TRBD1 matching over 7 bases. Looked up from germline, CDR1 is MNHEY and CDR2 is SMNVEV (reference sequence). This CDR3 spans 16 amino acids. The junction had 12 bases not matched to a gene; V was cut back by 4 bases and J by 4 bases. Here the CDR3 DNA reads TGTGCCAGCAGTTCGGTTAGGGACAGTTTTGGCTATGGCTACACCTTC. Translated: CASSSVRDSFGYGYTF.

This sequence joins TRBV27 and TRBJ1-3; 10 positions match TRBD1. Germline lookup yields CDR1 MNHEY and CDR2 SMNVEV (reference sequence). There are 15 residues in the CDR3. Germline trimming cut 6 bases from V and 7 bases from J; bases unmatched to any gene: 9. This CDR3 reads CASRGAGGQGNTIYF. The CDR3 nucleotides are TGTGCCAGCAGGGGGGCGGGGGGACAGGGGAACACCATATATTTT.

This clone occurred a few times. J is TRBJ1-2 and V is TRBV10-2, with D unclear. CDR3 length: 14 amino acids. With 0 bases removed from V and 4 bases from J, the gap between germline ends came to 9 bases. Germline CDR1 is WSHSY and CDR2 is SAAADI. The CDR3 spells CASSESNPVYGYTF. The DNA of the CDR3 is TGCGCCAGCAGTGAGTCGAATCCAGTCTATGGCTACACCTTC.

This sequence joins TRBV4-1 and TRBJ1-2; a possible D gene is TRBD1 (6 bases). Germline CDR1 reads MGHRA; CDR2 reads YSYEKL. The CDR3 runs to 16 residues. V lost 0 bases, J lost 4 bases, and 15 bases lay in between. The CDR3 reads CASSQDAGGLSYGYTF. The CDR3 region has the DNA TGCGCCAGCAGCCAAGATGCGGGGGGCCTAAGCTATGGCTACACCTTC.

This clone was observed once. V is TRBV10-1 and J is TRBJ2-2; no firm D call. The CDR3 runs 14 residues. V shed 6 bases and J shed 4 bases, with 12 bases lying between them. Germline loops: CDR1 WNHNN, CDR2 SYGVQD (reference sequence). The CDR3 region is CASSENGGTGELFF. Here the CDR3 DNA reads TGCGCCAGCAGCGAGAACGGTGGCACCGGGGAGCTGTTTTTT.

The chain employs TRBV4-1 and TRBJ2-7; 7 bases align to TRBD1. CDR1 and CDR2 from the germline V gene are MGHRA and YSYEKL. V gave up 3 bases and J gave up 2 bases; unmatched junction bases: 4. This CDR3 comprises 14 residues. The CDR3 is CASSHNRGPYEQYF. As DNA, the CDR3 is TGCGCCAGCAGCCACAACAGGGGACCCTACGAGCAGTACTTC.